Reported below is one T cell receptor (beta chain). What it binds is not known. This entry belongs to a study of T cell clonotyping in hematopoietic cell transplantation. V was cut by 3 bases and J by 3 bases, with 6 bases left in between. Germline V CDR1 and CDR2: MDHEN, SYDVKM. CDR3 length: 12 amino acids. Data came from immunoSEQ multiplex PCR; TCRdb stores just in-frame clones and leaves some out. Of several thousand clones in the sample, around 18% were seen once. General study points: Broader posttransplant TCR repertoire diversity was predicted by graft donor and pretransplant recipient Inverse Simpson Index values. Few recipient clonotypes overlapped donors; over 95% were de novo at given depth. After transplant, recipient diversity fell while pathologically expanded clonotypes grew through day 180. CD4 and CD8 repertoire contributions could not be separated without sorting.

V gene TRBV28 combines with J gene TRBJ2-7; D unresolved. Sequences were derived from peripheral blood mononuclear cells, sampled 30 days after allogeneic stem cell transplant. This TCR was sampled from a male patient aged 45-60 years who had an allogeneic stem cell transplant from a related donor, so the T cells may come from the graft donor. Some clones in this sample may be carry-over from other donors' samples. CDR3 protein: CASSFKVYEQYF. The CDR3 DNA reads as TGTGCCAGCAGTTTTAAGGTCTACGAGCAGTACTTC.